This record looks at one T cell receptor beta chain sequence and its context. The antigen it recognizes is unknown. Within one base of it there is no much larger clone, and no base qualities were kept. The library was obtained by 5' RACE. Sequencing relied on an Illumina HiSeq 2500. A second PCR of about 7 to 12 cycles was run with a J-beta primer mix and a sample-barcoded 5' primer. Each TCR beta cDNA molecule received a unique molecular identifier from a template-switch 5' adaptor carrying 12 random nucleotides. Each sample yielded at least 2.5 million CDR3-containing paired-end reads. First-strand cDNA synthesis was performed from all RNA using the Mint cDNA synthesis kit, with priming by a TRBC-specific oligonucleotide. All cDNA was treated with uracil-DNA glycosylase and then went through a first 18-cycle PCR with the universal primers M1SS and BC2_uni_R. The original methods were these. Each sample was normalized by randomly selecting 1 million high-quality reads, each carrying a distinct molecular identifier. Reads sharing molecular identifiers were discarded rather than binned into consensus sequences. MiTCR, with a Q25 quality threshold and the strictest error-elimination algorithm, was used for CDR3 identification, clonotype clustering and error correction. A nonparametric unseen species model with Euler transformation was used to estimate lower-bound total TCR beta diversity. TCRdb cleaned the public reads at Q25 with fastp, built clones with MiXCR and kept in-frame beta chains. A single entry per CDR3 protein holds the most common genes and DNA from its merged rows. TCRdb's processing, not the study's, gives the V and J calls here. Counted in this sample were 1,300,000 or so distinct CDR3 sequences; 59% of them appeared once. Clones ranked in the top ten supply 6.5% to 8.5% of the sample.

This sample stems from a study of blood T cells in healthy people across ages (dated by TCRdb to the mid-2010s). At the level of the whole study: In model experiments, roughly one uniquely barcoded TCR beta cDNA molecule per two T cells was captured by template switching. To avoid experimental bias, donors of different ages were spread randomly across the sequencing lanes. To track age-related changes in TCR beta repertoire diversity, the study relied on deep sequencing normalized with unique cDNA molecular identifiers. Two additional independent replicas of 1 million unique cDNA reads from the same blood draw were analyzed for two donors (one aged 18 to 30 and one aged 80 or older). The donors were split into four age groups: young (average around 15 years), middle-aged (more than 35), aged (approximately 60) and long-lived (roughly 80). Beyond this particular receptor, the publication reports: The percentage of naive T cells measured by flow cytometry correlated strongly with observed TCR beta diversity. The CMV infection status of donors was not known, potentially confounding age-related changes in expanded clonotypes. As age increased, observed TCR beta diversity per million T cells dropped in a roughly linear way, and a significant reduction was already evident by age approximately 40. Bulk unsorted PBMC profiling prevented conclusive comparison of naive and antigen-experienced compartments. Estimates of total diversity based on one million sequenced T cells were considered lower bounds and underestimates. The long-lived group showed more naive CD4+ T cells, fewer expanded clones and increased TCR diversity than the aged group, suggesting age selection.

Donors were about 36 systemically healthy Caucasian individuals from Russia aged about 6 to 100 years. Each donor gave around 9.8 milliliters of peripheral blood, collected into EDTA-treated Vacutainer tubes. PBMCs were isolated by Ficoll-Paque density-gradient centrifugation, with at least 7 million obtained per sample. Total RNA was extracted from PBMCs with Trizol reagent, with at least 6 micrograms obtained per sample. For every donor, an aliquot of PBMCs went through flow cytometry to measure the percentages of naive CD45RAhigh/CD27high T cells. Germline trimming amounts to 3 bases on V and 2 bases on J, with 6 as the count of junction bases outside the gene matches. CDR1 and CDR2 were assigned from the germline V gene (reference sequence) as DFQATT and SNEGSKA. Including the terminal cysteine and phenylalanine, the CDR3 comprises 14 residues. Only CDR3 DNA is held: 42 bases, read in frame from base 1.

Sequencing was carried out using blood. The TCR comes from a man between 18 and 35 years old in good health. The chain is assembled from TRBV20-1 and TRBJ2-7; 8 bases in the middle match TRBD1. For the CDR3, the sequence is CSASQGAGPYEQYF. In nucleotide form, the sequence is TGCAGTGCTAGCCAGGGGGCCGGACCCTACGAGCAGTACTTC.